Given below is one TCR beta chain in context. These data belong to a study of cytomegalovirus exposure and HLA in healthy donors. Researchers ran the PCR with 60 Vbeta and 13 Jbeta primers. Data came from immunoSEQ multiplex PCR; TCRdb stores just in-frame clones and leaves some out. Seen here are approximately 75,000 clones, 60% to 75% observed once, and the top ten hold less than 25%. The clonotype was recovered from a man aged 40-49 years in good health and CMV-seropositive. Source material: PBMCs.

CDR3 coding DNA: TGTGCCAGCAGCTCTTCACGAGGGGGGGCCGGCGAGCAGTACTTC. This encodes CASSSSRGGAGEQYF. The chain links TRBV12-1 to TRBJ2-7; the table calls TRBD2, which could not be checked here. TRBV12-1 is shown as a pseudogene. This CDR3 spans 15 amino acids.